Presented here are 17 T cell receptor beta chains from one specimen sequenced in a study of cytomegalovirus exposure and HLA in healthy donors. Sequenced by immunoSEQ multiplex PCR; TCRdb stores in-frame clones only, minus some. The data show 110,000 to 150,000 clones, with approximately 91% seen just once and approximately 0.7% held by the top ten. Sequenced sample: PBMCs. The receptors originated from a young man in good health and CMV-seronegative.

The sample holds one count of this clone. The CDR3: CASSPNRGQQPQHF. CDR3 sequence (DNA): TGTGCCAGTAGTCCGAACAGGGGGCAACAGCCCCAGCATTTT. The V and J genes are TRBV19 and TRBJ1-5, with 9 nucleotides matching TRBD1. Germline assignment: CDR1 LNHDA and CDR2 SQIVND (reference sequence). The CDR3 covers 14 residues. J gave up 7 bases and V 5 bases, and 6 bases lay outside the gene matches.

CDR3 sequence: CASSLGGNDEQFF. For the CDR3, the DNA is TGCGCCAGCAGCTTGGGAGGGAACGACGAGCAGTTCTTC. V is TRBV5-1 and J is TRBJ2-1, with a weak D call TRBD2 (5 bases). V gave up 0 bases and J gave up 10 bases, with 11 bases separating them. CDR1 is SGHRS, CDR2 YFSETQ, per germline. The CDR3 runs 13 residues.

This clone was detected only a few times. The chain recombines TRBV4-2 with TRBJ2-7; tentatively, D is TRBD2 (6 bases). The length of the CDR3 is 13 residues. V gave up 1 base and J gave up 7 bases, with 11 bases separating them. The germline gives CDR1 LGHNA, CDR2 YNFKEQ. This CDR3 is CASSQGDLGEQYF. As DNA, the CDR3 is TGTGCCAGCAGCCAAGGGGACTTGGGGGAGCAGTACTTC.

The V and J genes are TRBV9 and TRBJ2-1, with 10 bases aligning to TRBD2. The V gene's germline CDR1 is SGDLS and CDR2 YYNGEE. CDR3 size: 17 residues. J gave up 8 bases and V 3 bases, and 14 bases lay outside the gene matches. The CDR3: CASSARRAGGPGDEQFF. DNA for the CDR3: TGTGCCAGCAGCGCCCGACGAGCGGGAGGGCCGGGGGATGAGCAGTTCTTC. The full variable domain, its missing parts supplied by reference TRBV9 and TRBJ2-1, is DSGVTQTPKHLITATGQRVTLRCSPRSGDLSVYWYQQSLDQGLQFLIQYYNGEERAKGNILERFSAQQFPDLHSELNLSSLELGDSALYFCASSARRAGGPGDEQFFGPGTRLTVL.

The rearrangement joins TRBV4-1 to TRBJ2-5; 8 bases are a match to TRBD1. Germline assignment: CDR1 MGHRA and CDR2 YSYEKL. V lost 4 bases and J lost 7; bases outside the gene matches: 11. The CDR3 runs 15 residues. CDR3 region: CASSLDWTGSGTQYF. The CDR3 DNA follows: TGCGCCAGCAGCCTAGACTGGACAGGGTCCGGGACCCAGTACTTC.

The chain employs TRBV18 and TRBJ2-1; a possible D gene is TRBD2 (6 bases). This CDR3 spans 16 amino acids. Germline V CDR1 and CDR2: KGHSH, LQKENI. Trimming shortened V by 2 bases and J by 4 bases, and 15 bases separated the two germline ends. CDR3 loop: CASSPFAGEEYNEQFF. CDR3 coding DNA: TGTGCCAGCTCACCATTTGCCGGGGAGGAGTACAATGAGCAGTTCTTC.

V gene TRBV27 combines with J gene TRBJ2-7; 8 bases match TRBD1. Trimming took 4 bases from V and 4 from J; bases not matched to a gene: 9. Germline V lookup: CDR1 MNHEY, CDR2 SMNVEV (reference sequence). The CDR3 is 15 residues long. Written as DNA, the CDR3 is TGTGCCAGCAGTTCCCCCGGGACAGGAAGGTACGAGCAGTACTTC. Amino acids: CASSSPGTGRYEQYF.

As regards this clone: The CDR3 end shows no conserved phenylalanine or tryptophan, and so a read error is likely. It is unclear where the CDR3 begins or ends on the DNA, so no DNA is shown, and the CDR3 is as TCRdb lists it. The J gene is TRBJ2-7, the V gene TRBV7-8; TRBD1, the table's D call, lacks a check against the DNA. CDR1 is SGHVS and CDR2 is FQNEAQ in the germline V gene. The CDR3 is 13 amino acids long, termini counted. The CDR3 is CASSLVRTDSLGI.

The genes are TRBV7-6 and TRBJ1-1; D is unclear. Deletions cut 1 base from V and 4 bases from J, with 7 bases between. The length of the CDR3 is 13 residues. The germline gives CDR1 SGHVS, CDR2 FNYEAQ. As DNA, the CDR3 is TGTGCCAGCAGCTTAGGTATCGGCACTGAAGCTTTCTTT. Protein product: CASSLGIGTEAFF.

This chain uses TRBV5-1 with TRBJ2-1, with TRBD2 identical over 10 bases. Germline values: CDR1 SGHRS, CDR2 YFSETQ. The J segment lost 0 bases and the V segment lost 3 bases, leaving 18 bases of the junction unmatched. This CDR3 comprises 21 residues. CDR3 sequence reads: CASSSQLAGGPLLSSYNEQFF. CDR3 nucleotide sequence: TGCGCCAGCAGCTCGCAATTAGCGGGAGGTCCTCTCCTCAGCTCCTACAATGAGCAGTTCTTC. The full variable domain, in which reference TRBV5-1 and TRBJ2-1 provide the parts outside the CDR3, is KAGVTQTPRYLIKTRGQQVTLSCSPISGHRSVSWYQQTPGQGLQFLFEYFSETQRNKGNFPGRFSGRQFSNSRSEMNVSTLELGDSALYLCASSSQLAGGPLLSSYNEQFFGPGTRLTVL.

J is TRBJ1-3 and V is TRBV28, with D perhaps matching TRBD1 (6 bases). The CDR3 sequence is 17 residues long. CDR1 is MDHEN, CDR2 SYDVKM, per germline. V lost 5 bases and J 0 bases, leaving 17 bases between the germline ends. The CDR3 region is CASSPMTGSSSGNTIYF. CDR3 nucleotide sequence: TGTGCCAGCAGTCCCATGACAGGTTCCAGCTCTGGAAACACCATATATTTT.

The chain is built from TRBV7-9 and TRBJ1-4; 8 nucleotides line up with TRBD1. The CDR3 runs 15 residues. The J segment lost 7 bases and the V segment lost 1 base, leaving 5 bases of the junction unmatched. Germline values: CDR1 SEHNR, CDR2 FQNEAQ (reference sequence). CDR3 protein: CASSLVAGGGEKLFF. CDR3 coding DNA: TGTGCCAGCAGCTTAGTGGCAGGGGGCGGTGAAAAACTGTTTTTT.

The gene calls are TRBV5-1 and TRBJ1-4; 9 bases line up with TRBD1. Germline CDR1 and CDR2: SGHRS and YFSETQ. The V segment lost 4 bases and the J segment 8 bases; nucleotides outside the gene matches: 6. The CDR3 covers 14 residues. The CDR3 DNA follows: TGCGCCAGCAGCCTGGGACAGGGTAGGGAAAAACTGTTTTTT. Its translation: CASSLGQGREKLFF.

The chain joins TRBV5-8 to TRBJ1-5; D not certain. V dropped 1 base and J dropped 3 bases, with 14 bases sitting between them. This CDR3 has 16 amino acids. Germline-derived CDR1 and CDR2 are SGHTS and YDEGEE. In DNA form, the CDR3 reads TGTGCCAGCAGCTTGTCTATCGGGATAAACAATCAGCCCCAGCATTTT. This codes for CASSLSIGINNQPQHF.

V and J are TRBV21-1 and TRBJ2-2; the D segment call TRBD1 is taken from the table without a DNA check. TRBV21-1 is given as a pseudogene. This CDR3 spans 16 amino acids. In nucleotides, the CDR3 is TGTGCCAGCAGCACAGACAGGGGTAAGATCGGCGGGGAGCTGTTTTTT. This codes for CASSTDRGKIGGELFF.

The chain has TRBV11-2 and TRBJ1-2; 7 nucleotides align to TRBD1. The CDR3 has 14 amino acids. The germline gives CDR1 SGHAT, CDR2 FQNNGV. Unmatched junction bases numbered 4, after V lost 2 bases and J lost 4 bases. The CDR3 DNA is TGTGCCAGCAGCTTACTAGGGACAGCCTATGGCTACACCTTC. Protein sequence: CASSLLGTAYGYTF.

The rearrangement links TRBV6-1 to TRBJ2-7; tentatively, D is TRBD1 (5 bases). Trimming removed 3 bases from V and 2 bases from J, with 5 bases in between. The CDR3 totals 12 residues. Germline loops: CDR1 MNHNS, CDR2 SASEGT. The CDR3 bases are TGTGCCAGCAGTGACAGGGCCTACGAGCAGTACTTC. Encoded protein: CASSDRAYEQYF.